This T cell receptor (beta chain) was sequenced for a study of shared clonotypes between healthy human individuals. Worth noting for this clone: Its antigen is still unknown.

Whole-study results and caveats: Clonotype sharing among donors was expected to depend on sequencing depth.

CDR3 length: 15 residues. The V gene's germline CDR1 is LNHNV and CDR2 YYDKDF (reference sequence). Trimming took 1 base from V and 7 from J, leaving 14 bases between them. Unsorted PBMC replicate PCRs drew on roughly 300 ng DNA, representing tens of thousands of T cell genomes. Clones were sequenced by immunoSEQ multiplex PCR, and TCRdb holds only the in-frame ones, with some missing. The data contain fewer than 650,000 clones, roughly 72% of them seen just once; the ten biggest clones take up around 12%. The V gene is TRBV15, the J gene TRBJ2-1, with D unclear. Sequencing was carried out using PBMCs. This TCR was recovered from a middle-aged woman in good health. Some clones in this sample may be carry-over from other donors' samples. The CDR3 reads CATSRGGNPLNEQFF. For the CDR3, the DNA is TGTGCCACCAGCAGAGGTGGGAACCCATTAAATGAGCAGTTCTTC.